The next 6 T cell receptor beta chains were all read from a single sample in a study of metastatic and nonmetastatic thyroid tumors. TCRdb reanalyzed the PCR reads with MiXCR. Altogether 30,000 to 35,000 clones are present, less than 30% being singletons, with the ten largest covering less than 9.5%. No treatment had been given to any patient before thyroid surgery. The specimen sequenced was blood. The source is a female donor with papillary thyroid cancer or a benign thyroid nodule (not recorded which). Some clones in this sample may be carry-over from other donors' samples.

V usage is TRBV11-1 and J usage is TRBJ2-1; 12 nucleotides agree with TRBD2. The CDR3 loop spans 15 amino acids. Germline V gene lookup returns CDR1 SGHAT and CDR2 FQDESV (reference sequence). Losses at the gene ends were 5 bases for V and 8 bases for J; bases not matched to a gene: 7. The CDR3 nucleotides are TGTGCCAGCAGCATACTAGCGGGAGGTTCACATGAGCAGTTCTTC. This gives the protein CASSILAGGSHEQFF.

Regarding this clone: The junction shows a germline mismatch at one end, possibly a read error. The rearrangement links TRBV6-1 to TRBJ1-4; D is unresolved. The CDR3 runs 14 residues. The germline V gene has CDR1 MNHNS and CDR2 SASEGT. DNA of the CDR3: TGTGGCAGCAGCCTGGGCGAAGGGCGTGAAAAACTGTTTTTT. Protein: CGSSLGEGREKLFF.

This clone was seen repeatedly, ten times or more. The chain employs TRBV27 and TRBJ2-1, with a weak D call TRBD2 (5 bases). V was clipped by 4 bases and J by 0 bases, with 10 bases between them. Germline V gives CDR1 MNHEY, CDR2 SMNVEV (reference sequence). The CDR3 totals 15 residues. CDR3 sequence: CASSSSGSSYNEQFF. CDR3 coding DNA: TGTGCCAGCAGTTCCTCGGGGAGCTCCTACAATGAGCAGTTCTTC.

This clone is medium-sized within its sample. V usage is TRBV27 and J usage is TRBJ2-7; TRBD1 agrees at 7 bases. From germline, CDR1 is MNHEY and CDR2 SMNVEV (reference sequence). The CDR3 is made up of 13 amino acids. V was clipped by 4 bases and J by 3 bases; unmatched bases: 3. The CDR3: CASSSWDSYEQYF. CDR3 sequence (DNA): TGTGCCAGCAGTTCCTGGGACAGCTACGAGCAGTACTTC.

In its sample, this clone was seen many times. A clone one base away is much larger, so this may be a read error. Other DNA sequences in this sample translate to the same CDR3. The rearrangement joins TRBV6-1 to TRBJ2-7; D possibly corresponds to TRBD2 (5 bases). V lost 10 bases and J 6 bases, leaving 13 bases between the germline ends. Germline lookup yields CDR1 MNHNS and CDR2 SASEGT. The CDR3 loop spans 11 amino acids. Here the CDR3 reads CATGIRTEQYF. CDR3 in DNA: TGTGCCACGGGGATAAGGACCGAGCAGTACTTC.

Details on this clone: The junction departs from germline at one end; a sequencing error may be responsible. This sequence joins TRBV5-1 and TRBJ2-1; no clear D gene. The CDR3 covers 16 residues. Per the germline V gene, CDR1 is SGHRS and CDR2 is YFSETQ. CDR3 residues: CATSLSPYMGRYEQFF. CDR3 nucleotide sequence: TGCGCCACCAGCTTGTCTCCATACATGGGTCGGTATGAGCAGTTCTTC. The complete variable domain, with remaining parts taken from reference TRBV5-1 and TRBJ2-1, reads KAGVTQTPRYLIKTRGQQVTLSCSPISGHRSVSWYQQTPGQGLQFLFEYFSETQRNKGNFPGRFSGRQFSNSRSEMNVSTLELGDSALYLCATSLSPYMGRYEQFFGPGTRLTVL.